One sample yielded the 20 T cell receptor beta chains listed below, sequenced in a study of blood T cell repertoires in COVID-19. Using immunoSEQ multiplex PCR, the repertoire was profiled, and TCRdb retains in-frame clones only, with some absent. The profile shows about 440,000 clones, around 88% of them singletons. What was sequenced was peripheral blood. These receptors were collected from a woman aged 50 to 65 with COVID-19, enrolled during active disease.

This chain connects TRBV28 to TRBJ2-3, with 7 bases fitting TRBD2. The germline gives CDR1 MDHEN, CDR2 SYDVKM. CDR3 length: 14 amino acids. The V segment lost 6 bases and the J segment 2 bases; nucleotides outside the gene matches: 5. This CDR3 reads CASSPAGITDTQYF. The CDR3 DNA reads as TGTGCCAGCAGCCCAGCGGGGATCACAGATACGCAGTATTTT.

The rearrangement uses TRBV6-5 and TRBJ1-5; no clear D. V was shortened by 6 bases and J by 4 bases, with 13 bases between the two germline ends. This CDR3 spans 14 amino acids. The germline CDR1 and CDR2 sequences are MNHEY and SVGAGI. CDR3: CASSPWGDNQPQHF. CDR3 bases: TGTGCCAGCAGCCCGTGGGGAGATAATCAGCCCCAGCATTTT.

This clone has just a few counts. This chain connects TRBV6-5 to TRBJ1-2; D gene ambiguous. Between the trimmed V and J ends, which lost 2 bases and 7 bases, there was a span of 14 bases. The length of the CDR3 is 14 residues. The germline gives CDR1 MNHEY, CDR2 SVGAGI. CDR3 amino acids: CASSYGSAAGGYTF. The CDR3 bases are TGTGCCAGCAGTTACGGCAGCGCCGCTGGTGGCTACACCTTC.

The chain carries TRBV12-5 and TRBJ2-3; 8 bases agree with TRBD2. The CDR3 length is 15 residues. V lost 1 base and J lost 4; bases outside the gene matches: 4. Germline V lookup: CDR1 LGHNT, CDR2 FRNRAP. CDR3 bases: TGTGCTAGTGGTTTGGGACTAGCGTTATCAGATACGCAGTATTTT. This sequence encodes CASGLGLALSDTQYF.

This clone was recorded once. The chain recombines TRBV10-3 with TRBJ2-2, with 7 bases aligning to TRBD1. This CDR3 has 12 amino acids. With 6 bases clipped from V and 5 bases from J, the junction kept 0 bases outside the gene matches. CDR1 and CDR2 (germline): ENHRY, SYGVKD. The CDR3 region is CAIRGQTGELFF. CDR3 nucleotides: TGTGCCATCAGGGGACAGACCGGGGAGCTGTTTTTT.

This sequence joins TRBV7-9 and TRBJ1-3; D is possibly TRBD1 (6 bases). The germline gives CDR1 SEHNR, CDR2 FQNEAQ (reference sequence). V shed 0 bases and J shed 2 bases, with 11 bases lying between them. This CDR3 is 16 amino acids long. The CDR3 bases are TGTGCCAGCAGCTTAGCCTCCCGACAGGCTGGAAACACCATATATTTT. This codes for CASSLASRQAGNTIYF.

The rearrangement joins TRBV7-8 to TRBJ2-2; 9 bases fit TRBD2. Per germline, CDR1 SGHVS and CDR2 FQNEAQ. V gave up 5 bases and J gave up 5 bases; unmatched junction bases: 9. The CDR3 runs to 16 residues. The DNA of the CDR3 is TGTGCCAGCAGCCGAGGGTTGGGACTAGCAACCGGGGAGCTGTTTTTT. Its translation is CASSRGLGLATGELFF.

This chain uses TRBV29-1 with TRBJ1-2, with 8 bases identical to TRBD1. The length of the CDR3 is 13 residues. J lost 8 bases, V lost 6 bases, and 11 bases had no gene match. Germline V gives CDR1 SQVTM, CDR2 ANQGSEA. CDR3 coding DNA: TGCAGCGTCTACCCCCAGGGGGCTGGGGGCTACACCTTC. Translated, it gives CSVYPQGAGGYTF.

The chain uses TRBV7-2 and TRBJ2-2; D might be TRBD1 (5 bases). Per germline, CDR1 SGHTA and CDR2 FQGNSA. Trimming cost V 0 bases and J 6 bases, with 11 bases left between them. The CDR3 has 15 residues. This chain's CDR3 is CASSLAAGSAGELFF. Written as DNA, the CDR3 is TGTGCCAGCAGCTTAGCTGCAGGGTCTGCCGGGGAGCTGTTTTTT.

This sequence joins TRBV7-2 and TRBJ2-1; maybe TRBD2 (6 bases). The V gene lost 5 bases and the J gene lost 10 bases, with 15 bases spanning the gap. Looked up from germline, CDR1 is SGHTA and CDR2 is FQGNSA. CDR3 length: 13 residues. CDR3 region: CASSTPIAEEQFF. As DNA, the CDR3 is TGTGCCAGCAGCACACCTATAGCGGAAGAGCAGTTCTTC.

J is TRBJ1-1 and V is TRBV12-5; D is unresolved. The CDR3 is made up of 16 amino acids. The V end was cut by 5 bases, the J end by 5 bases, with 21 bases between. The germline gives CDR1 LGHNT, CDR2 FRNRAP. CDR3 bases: TGTGCTAGTGGTCCCCTCGGGGATGTGCGAGGAACTGAAGCTTTCTTT. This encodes CASGPLGDVRGTEAFF. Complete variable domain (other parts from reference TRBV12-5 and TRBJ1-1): DARVTQTPRHKVTEMGQEVTMRCQPILGHNTVFWYRQTMMQGLELLAYFRNRAPLDDSGMPKDRFSAEMPDATLATLKIQPSEPRDSAVYFCASGPLGDVRGTEAFFGQGTRLTVV.

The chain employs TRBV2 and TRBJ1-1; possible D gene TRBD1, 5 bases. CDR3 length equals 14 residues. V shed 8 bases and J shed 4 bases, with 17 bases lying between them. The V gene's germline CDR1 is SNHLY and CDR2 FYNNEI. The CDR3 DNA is TGTGCCAGCGGCCTTGGGGGAGGGAGCACTGAAGCTTTCTTT. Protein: CASGLGGGSTEAFF.

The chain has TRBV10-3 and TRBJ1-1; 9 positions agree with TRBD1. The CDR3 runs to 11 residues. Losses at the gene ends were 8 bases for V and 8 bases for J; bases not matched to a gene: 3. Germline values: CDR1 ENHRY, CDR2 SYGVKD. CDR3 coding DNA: TGTGCCATCCGGACAGGGGACGAAGCTTTCTTT. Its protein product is CAIRTGDEAFF.

CDR3 sequence (DNA): TGTGCCAGCAGTTTCGCCCCGGGGGCTGGGGCCAACGTCCTGACTTTC. Its translation: CASSFAPGAGANVLTF. The chain carries TRBV27 and TRBJ2-6; weak D call: TRBD2 (6 bases). CDR3 length equals 16 residues. Germline V gene data show CDR1 as MNHEY and CDR2 as SMNVEV (reference sequence). V was trimmed by 3 bases and J by 2 bases, leaving 11 bases between them.

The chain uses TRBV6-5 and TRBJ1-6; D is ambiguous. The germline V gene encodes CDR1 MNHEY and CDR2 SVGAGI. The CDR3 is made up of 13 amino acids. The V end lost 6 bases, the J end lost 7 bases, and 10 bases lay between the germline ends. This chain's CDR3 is CASREVSNSPLHF. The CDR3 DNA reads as TGTGCCAGCAGGGAGGTGAGCAATTCACCCCTCCACTTT.

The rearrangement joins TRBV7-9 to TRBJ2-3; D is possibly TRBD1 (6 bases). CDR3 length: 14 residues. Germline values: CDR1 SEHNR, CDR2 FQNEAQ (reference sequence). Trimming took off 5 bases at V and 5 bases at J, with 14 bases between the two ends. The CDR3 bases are TGTGCCAGCAGCCCGGGACATAGGGGAGATACGCAGTATTTT. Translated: CASSPGHRGDTQYF.

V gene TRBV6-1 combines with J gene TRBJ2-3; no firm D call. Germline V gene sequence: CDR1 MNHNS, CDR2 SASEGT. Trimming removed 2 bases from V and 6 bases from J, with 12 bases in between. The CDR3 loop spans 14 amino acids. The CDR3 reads CASSETAFGDTQYF. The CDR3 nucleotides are TGTGCCAGCAGTGAAACGGCCTTCGGGGATACGCAGTATTTT.

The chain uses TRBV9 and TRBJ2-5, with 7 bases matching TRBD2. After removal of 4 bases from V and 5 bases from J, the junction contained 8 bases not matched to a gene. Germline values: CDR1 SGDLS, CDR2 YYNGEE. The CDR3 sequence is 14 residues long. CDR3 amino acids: CASSLGLVGETQYF. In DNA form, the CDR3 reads TGTGCCAGCAGCCTCGGACTAGTAGGTGAGACCCAGTACTTC.

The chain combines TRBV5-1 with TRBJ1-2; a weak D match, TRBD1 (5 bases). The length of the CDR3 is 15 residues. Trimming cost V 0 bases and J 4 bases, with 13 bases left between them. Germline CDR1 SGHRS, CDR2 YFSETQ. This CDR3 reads CASSLVQGMAYGYTF. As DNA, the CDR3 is TGCGCCAGCAGCTTGGTGCAGGGTATGGCCTATGGCTACACCTTC.

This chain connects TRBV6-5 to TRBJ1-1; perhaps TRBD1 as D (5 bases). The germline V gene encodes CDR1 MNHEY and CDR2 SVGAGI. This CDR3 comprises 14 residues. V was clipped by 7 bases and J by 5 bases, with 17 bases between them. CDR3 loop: CASTTLVEGTEAFF. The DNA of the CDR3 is TGTGCCAGCACCACCCTCGTGGAGGGGACTGAAGCTTTCTTT.